A selection of T cell receptor beta chains follows, all from one sample in a study of blood T cell repertoires in COVID-19. Assay used: immunoSEQ multiplex PCR; TCRdb lists only in-frame clones, some missing. This table holds 150,000 to 180,000 clones, 75% to 95% found once. Sequencing input: peripheral blood. These receptors originate from a middle-aged man with acute or convalescent COVID-19. The CDR3 runs from the conserved cysteine through the conserved F or W. The order of the fields is J gene, D gene, V gene, CDR3 protein, CDR3 DNA. The D gene is left open where the match is weak.

j_call: TRBJ2-1; d_call: TRBD1; v_call: TRBV3-1/TRBV3-2; cdr3_aa: CASSPGTGGNNEQFF; cdr3_nt: TGTGCCAGCAGCCCCGGGACAGGAGGAAACAATGAGCAGTTCTTC
j_call: TRBJ1-1; d_call: NA; v_call: TRBV30; cdr3_aa: CAWSVTGLNTEAFF; cdr3_nt: TGTGCCTGGAGTGTGACTGGGTTGAACACTGAAGCTTTCTTT
j_call: TRBJ2-1; d_call: TRBD2; v_call: TRBV27; cdr3_aa: CASSSSGTSGANEQFF; cdr3_nt: TGTGCCAGCAGTTCCTCCGGGACTAGCGGGGCTAATGAGCAGTTCTTC
j_call: TRBJ1-1; d_call: NA; v_call: TRBV25-1; cdr3_aa: CASSRSGWDTEAFF; cdr3_nt: TGTGCCAGCTCTAGGAGCGGATGGGACACTGAAGCTTTCTTT
j_call: TRBJ1-1; d_call: NA; v_call: TRBV5-1; cdr3_aa: CASSPTTVGTEAFF; cdr3_nt: TGCGCCAGCAGCCCAACGACAGTGGGGACTGAAGCTTTCTTT
j_call: TRBJ2-5; d_call: NA; v_call: TRBV2; cdr3_aa: CASTGNQETQYF; cdr3_nt: TGTGCCAGCACAGGAAATCAAGAGACCCAGTACTTC
j_call: TRBJ2-3; d_call: NA; v_call: TRBV28; cdr3_aa: CASSFGSQGGTQYF; cdr3_nt: TGTGCCAGCAGTTTCGGTTCCCAGGGCGGTACGCAGTATTTT
j_call: TRBJ2-3; d_call: NA; v_call: TRBV6-5; cdr3_aa: CASSLGRDTQYF; cdr3_nt: TGTGCCAGCAGCCTCGGTCGGGATACGCAGTATTTT
j_call: TRBJ2-3; d_call: TRBD1; v_call: TRBV7-2; cdr3_aa: CASSLPVRQGDDTQYF; cdr3_nt: TGTGCCAGCAGCTTACCGGTCCGACAGGGGGATGATACGCAGTATTTT
j_call: TRBJ2-3; d_call: TRBD2; v_call: TRBV5-1; cdr3_aa: CASSLERGGSDTQYF; cdr3_nt: TGCGCCAGCAGCTTGGAGCGGGGGGGCTCTGATACGCAGTATTTT
j_call: TRBJ1-1; d_call: NA; v_call: TRBV12-3/TRBV12-4; cdr3_aa: CASSFTSPTEAFF; cdr3_nt: TGTGCCAGCAGTTTCACTTCCCCGACTGAAGCTTTCTTT
j_call: TRBJ1-1; d_call: TRBD1; v_call: TRBV3-1/TRBV3-2; cdr3_aa: CASSQTGTGNTEAFF; cdr3_nt: TGTGCCAGCAGCCAAACCGGGACAGGGAACACTGAAGCTTTCTTT
j_call: TRBJ1-1; d_call: TRBD1; v_call: TRBV29-1; cdr3_aa: CSVARTGSANTEAFF; cdr3_nt: TGCAGCGTGGCCCGGACAGGGTCCGCGAACACTGAAGCTTTCTTT
j_call: TRBJ1-6; d_call: NA; v_call: TRBV6-5; cdr3_aa: CASKQVRLGGSPLHF; cdr3_nt: TGTGCCAGCAAACAAGTTAGACTTGGAGGTTCACCCCTCCACTTT